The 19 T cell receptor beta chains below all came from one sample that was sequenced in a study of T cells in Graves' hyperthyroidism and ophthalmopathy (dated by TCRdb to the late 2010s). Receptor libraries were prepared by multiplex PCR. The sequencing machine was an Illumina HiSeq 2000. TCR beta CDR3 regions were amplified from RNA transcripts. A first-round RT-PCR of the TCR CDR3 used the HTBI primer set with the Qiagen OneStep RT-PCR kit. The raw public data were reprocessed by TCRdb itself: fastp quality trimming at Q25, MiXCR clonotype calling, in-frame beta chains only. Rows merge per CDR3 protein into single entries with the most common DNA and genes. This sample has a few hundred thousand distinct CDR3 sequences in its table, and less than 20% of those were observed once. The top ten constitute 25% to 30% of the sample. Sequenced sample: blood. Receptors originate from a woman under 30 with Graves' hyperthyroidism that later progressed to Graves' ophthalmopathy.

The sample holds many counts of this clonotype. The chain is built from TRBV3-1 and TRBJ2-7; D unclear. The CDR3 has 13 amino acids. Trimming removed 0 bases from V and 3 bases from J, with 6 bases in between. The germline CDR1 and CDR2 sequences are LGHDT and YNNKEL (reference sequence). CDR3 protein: CASSQDSSYEQYF. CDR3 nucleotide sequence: TGTGCCAGCAGCCAAGACAGCAGCTACGAGCAGTACTTC.

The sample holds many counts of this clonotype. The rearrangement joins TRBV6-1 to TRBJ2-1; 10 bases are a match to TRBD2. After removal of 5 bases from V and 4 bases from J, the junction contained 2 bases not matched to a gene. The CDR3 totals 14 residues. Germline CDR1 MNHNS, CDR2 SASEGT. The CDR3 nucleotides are TGTGCCAGCAGTACTAGCGGGAAGTACAATGAGCAGTTCTTC. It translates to CASSTSGKYNEQFF.

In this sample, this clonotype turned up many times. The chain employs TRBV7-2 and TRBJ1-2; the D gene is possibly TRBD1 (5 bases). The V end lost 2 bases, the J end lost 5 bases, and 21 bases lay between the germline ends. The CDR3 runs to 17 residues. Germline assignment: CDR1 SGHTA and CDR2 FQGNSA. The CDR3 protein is CASSLSRSRDASYGYTF. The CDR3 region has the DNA TGTGCCAGCAGCTTATCCCGGAGCCGGGACGCCTCTTATGGCTACACCTTC.

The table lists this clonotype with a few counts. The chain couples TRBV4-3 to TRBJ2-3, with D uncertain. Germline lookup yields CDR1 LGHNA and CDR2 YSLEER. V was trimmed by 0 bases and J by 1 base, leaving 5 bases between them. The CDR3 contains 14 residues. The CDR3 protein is CASSQDWGTDTQYF. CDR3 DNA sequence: TGCGCCAGCAGCCAAGATTGGGGCACAGATACGCAGTATTTT.

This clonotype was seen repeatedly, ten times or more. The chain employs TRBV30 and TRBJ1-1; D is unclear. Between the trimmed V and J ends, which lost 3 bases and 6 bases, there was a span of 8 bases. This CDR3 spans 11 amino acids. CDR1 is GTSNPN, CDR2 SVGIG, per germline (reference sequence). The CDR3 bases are TGTGCCTGGAGCTCGGCGGCTGAAGCTTTCTTT. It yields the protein CAWSSAAEAFF.

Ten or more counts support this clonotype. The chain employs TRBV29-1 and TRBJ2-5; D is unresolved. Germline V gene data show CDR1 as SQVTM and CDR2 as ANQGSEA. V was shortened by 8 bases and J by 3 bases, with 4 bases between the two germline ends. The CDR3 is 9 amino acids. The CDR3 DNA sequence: TGCAGCACAGAAGAGACCCAGTACTTC. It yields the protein CSTEETQYF.

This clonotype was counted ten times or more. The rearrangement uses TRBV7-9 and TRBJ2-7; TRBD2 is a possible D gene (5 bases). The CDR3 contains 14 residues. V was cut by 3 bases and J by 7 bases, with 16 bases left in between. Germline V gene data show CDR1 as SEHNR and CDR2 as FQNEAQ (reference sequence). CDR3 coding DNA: TGTGCCAGCAGCTTTCTGGGAGAGGGCCGGGAGCAGTACTTC. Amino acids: CASSFLGEGREQYF. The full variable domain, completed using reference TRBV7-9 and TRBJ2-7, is DTGVSQNPRHKITKRGQNVTFRCDPISEHNRLYWYRQTLGQGPEFLTYFQNEAQLEKSRLLSDRFSAERPKGSFSTLEIQRTEQGDSAMYLCASSFLGEGREQYFGPGTRLTVT.

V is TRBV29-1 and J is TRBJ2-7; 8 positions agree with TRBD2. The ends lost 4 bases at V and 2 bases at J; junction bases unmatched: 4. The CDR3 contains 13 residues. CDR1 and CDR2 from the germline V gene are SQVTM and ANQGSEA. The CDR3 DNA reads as TGCAGCGTTGTAGCGGGAAATCCCTACGAGCAGTACTTC. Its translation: CSVVAGNPYEQYF.

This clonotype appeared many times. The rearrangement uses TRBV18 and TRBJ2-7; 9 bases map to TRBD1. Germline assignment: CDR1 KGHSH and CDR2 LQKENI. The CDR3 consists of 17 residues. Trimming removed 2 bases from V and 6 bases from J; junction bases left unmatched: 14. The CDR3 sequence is CASSPRLGQDRGREQYF. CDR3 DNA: TGTGCCAGCTCACCAAGGTTAGGCCAGGACAGGGGACGCGAGCAGTACTTC. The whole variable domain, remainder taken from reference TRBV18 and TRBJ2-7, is NAGVMQNPRHLVRRRGQEARLRCSPMKGHSHVYWYRQLPEEGLKFMVYLQKENIIDESGMPKERFSAEFPKEGPSILRIQQVVRGDSAAYFCASSPRLGQDRGREQYFGPGTRLTVT.

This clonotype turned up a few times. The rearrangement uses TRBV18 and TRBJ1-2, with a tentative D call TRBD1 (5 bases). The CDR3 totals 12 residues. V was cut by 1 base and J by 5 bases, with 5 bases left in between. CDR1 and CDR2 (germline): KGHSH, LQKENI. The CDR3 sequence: CASSPRQYGYTF. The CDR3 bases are TGTGCCAGCTCACCACGACAGTATGGCTACACCTTC. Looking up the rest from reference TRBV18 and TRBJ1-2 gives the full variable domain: NAGVMQNPRHLVRRRGQEARLRCSPMKGHSHVYWYRQLPEEGLKFMVYLQKENIIDESGMPKERFSAEFPKEGPSILRIQQVVRGDSAAYFCASSPRQYGYTFGSGTRLTVV.

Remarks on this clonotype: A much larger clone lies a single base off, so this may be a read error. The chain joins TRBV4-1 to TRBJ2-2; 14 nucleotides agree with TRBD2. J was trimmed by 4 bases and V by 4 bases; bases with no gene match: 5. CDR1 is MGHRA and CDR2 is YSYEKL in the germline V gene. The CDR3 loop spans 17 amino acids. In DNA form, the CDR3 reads TGCGCCAGCAGCCCGAAAGGGACTAGCGGGAGCACCGGGGAGCTGTTTTTT. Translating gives CASSPKGTSGSTGELFF.

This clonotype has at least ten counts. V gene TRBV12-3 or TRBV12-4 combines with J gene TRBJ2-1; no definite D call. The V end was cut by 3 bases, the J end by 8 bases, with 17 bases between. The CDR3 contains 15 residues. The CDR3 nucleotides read TGTGCCAGCAGTTTCGCGGTGGTGTCGAGCTATGAGCAGTTCTTC. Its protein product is CASSFAVVSSYEQFF.

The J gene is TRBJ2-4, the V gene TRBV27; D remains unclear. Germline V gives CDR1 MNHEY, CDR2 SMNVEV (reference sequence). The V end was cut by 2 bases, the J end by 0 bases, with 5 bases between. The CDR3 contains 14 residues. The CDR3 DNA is TGTGCCAGCAGTTTAGGTTTAGCCAAAAACATTCAGTACTTC. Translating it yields CASSLGLAKNIQYF.

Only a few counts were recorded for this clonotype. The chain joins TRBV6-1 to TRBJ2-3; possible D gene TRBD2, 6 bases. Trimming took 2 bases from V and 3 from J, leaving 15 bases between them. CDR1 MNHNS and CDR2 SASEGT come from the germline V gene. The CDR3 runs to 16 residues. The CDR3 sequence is CASSEWRVAWTDTQYF. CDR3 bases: TGTGCCAGCAGTGAATGGAGGGTGGCGTGGACAGATACGCAGTATTTT.

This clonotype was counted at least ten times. The CDR3, as DNA: TGTGCCAGCAGTTTTGAGGGTTTTAATCAGCCCCAGCATTTT. It yields the protein CASSFEGFNQPQHF. V gene TRBV12-3 or TRBV12-4 combines with J gene TRBJ1-5, with D uncertain. The ends were cut back, 3 bases at V and 4 bases at J, with 10 bases in the middle. CDR3 length: 14 amino acids.

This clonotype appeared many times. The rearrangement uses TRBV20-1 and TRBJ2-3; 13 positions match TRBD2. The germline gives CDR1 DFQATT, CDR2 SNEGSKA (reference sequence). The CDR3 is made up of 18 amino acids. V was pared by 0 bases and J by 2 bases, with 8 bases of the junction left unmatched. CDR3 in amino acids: CSARDPTSGRVFTDTQYF. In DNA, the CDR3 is TGCAGTGCTAGAGATCCTACTAGCGGGAGGGTTTTCACAGATACGCAGTATTTT.

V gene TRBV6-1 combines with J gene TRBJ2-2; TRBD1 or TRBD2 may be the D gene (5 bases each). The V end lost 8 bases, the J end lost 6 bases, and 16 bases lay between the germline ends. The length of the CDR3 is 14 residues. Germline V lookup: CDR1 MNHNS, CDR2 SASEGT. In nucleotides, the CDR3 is TGTGCCAGCCACTCCGATGGGGGTTCCGGGGAGCTGTTTTTT. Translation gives CASHSDGGSGELFF.

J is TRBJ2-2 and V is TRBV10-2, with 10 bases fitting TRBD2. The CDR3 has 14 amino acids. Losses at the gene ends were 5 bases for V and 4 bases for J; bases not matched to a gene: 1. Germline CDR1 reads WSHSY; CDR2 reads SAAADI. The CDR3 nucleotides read TGCGCCAGCAGTCGGACTAGCGGCACCGGGGAGCTGTTTTTT. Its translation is CASSRTSGTGELFF.

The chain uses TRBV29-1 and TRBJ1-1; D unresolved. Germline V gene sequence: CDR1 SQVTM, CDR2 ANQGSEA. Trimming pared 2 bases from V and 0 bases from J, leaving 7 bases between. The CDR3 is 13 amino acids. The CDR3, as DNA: TGCAGCGTTGAAATCAGCGTGAACACTGAAGCTTTCTTT. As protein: CSVEISVNTEAFF.